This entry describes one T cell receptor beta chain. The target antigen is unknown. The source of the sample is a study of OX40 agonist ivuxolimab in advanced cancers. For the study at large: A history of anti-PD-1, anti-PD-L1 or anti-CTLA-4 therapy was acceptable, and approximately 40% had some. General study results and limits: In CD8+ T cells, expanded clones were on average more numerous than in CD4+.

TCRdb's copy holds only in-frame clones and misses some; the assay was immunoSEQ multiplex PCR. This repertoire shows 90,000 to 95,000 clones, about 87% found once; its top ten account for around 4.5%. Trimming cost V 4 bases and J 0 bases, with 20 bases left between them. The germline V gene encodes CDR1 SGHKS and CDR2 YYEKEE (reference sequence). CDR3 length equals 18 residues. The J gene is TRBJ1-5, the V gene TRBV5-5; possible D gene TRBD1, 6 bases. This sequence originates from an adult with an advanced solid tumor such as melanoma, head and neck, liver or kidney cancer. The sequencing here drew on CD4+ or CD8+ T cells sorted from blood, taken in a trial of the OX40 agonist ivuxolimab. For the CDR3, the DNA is TGTGCCAGCAGCAACGAGCATAACAGGGCGGATAGCAATCAGCCCCAGCATTTT. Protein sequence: CASSNEHNRADSNQPQHF. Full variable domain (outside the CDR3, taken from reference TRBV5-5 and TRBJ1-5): DAGVTQSPTHLIKTRGQQVTLRCSPISGHKSVSWYQQVLGQGPQFIFQYYEKEERGRGNFPDRFSARQFPNYSSELNVNALLLGDSALYLCASSNEHNRADSNQPQHFGDGTRLSIL.